The clone carrying this T cell receptor (beta chain) was observed a few times. TCRdb redid the calling of the RACE reads with MiXCR, one entry per CDR3 protein. The sample comprises about 80,000 distinct CDR3 sequences, about 6.8% of which are singletons, and under 2% rests with the top ten. Time point described: patch test 1, 2 weeks after DPC sensitization. The treatment is: therapeutic diphenylcyclopropenone sensitization with weekly scalp DPC. The sample originates from a study of human T cells and chemical hapten exposure. The V and J ends lost 3 bases and 0 bases respectively, with 9 bases between them. The length of the CDR3 is 15 residues. Germline V gene sequence: CDR1 MNHEY, CDR2 SVGAGI.

This clonotype was sampled from a woman in her twenties or thirties with alopecia areata. Some clones in this sample may be carry-over from other donors' samples. The input for sequencing was whole blood, taken in connection with sensitization to the hapten diphenylcyclopropenone (DPC). The V call is TRBV6-5, the J call TRBJ2-1; D uncertain. The CDR3 bases are TGTGCCAGCAGTTATAGGGCCTCCTCCTACAATGAGCAGTTCTTC. As protein: CASSYRASSYNEQFF.